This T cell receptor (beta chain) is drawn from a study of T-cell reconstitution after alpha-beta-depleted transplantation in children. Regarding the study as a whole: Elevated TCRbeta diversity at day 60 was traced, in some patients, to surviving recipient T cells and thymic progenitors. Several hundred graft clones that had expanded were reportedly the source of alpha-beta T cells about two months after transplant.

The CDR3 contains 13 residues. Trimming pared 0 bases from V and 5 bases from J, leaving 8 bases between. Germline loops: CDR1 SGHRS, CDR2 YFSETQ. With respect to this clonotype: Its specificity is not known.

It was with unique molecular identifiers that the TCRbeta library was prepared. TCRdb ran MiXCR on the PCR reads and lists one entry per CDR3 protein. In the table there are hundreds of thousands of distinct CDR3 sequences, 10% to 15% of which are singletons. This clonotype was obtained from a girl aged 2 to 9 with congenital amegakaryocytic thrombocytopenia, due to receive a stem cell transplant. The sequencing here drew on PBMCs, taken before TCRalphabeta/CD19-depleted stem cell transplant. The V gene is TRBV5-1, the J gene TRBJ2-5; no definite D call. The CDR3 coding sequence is TGCGCCAGCAGCTTGGGACATGCGGAGACCCAGTACTTC. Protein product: CASSLGHAETQYF.